This T cell receptor (beta chain) originates from a study of cytomegalovirus exposure and HLA in healthy donors. Overall study results and limits: It was 150 to 200 TCR beta chains that were listed as cytomegalovirus-associated.

Trimming pared 2 bases from V and 0 bases from J, leaving 8 bases between. This CDR3 spans 15 amino acids. The germline gives CDR1 MNHEY, CDR2 SMNVEV (reference sequence). In regard to this clone: The antigen remains unidentified.

Here immunoSEQ multiplex PCR was the method, and the copy in TCRdb shows in-frame clones only, minus some. The profile covers about 120,000 clones, with 75% to 90% appearing a single time and about 4.4% taken by the ten largest. Sample: PBMCs. The receptor comes from a man aged 18 to 30 in good health and CMV-seropositive. This rearrangement joins TRBV27 to TRBJ1-5; D unclear. The CDR3 protein is CASSLSRYSNQPQHF. Written as DNA, the CDR3 is TGTGCCAGCAGTTTAAGCAGGTATAGCAATCAGCCCCAGCATTTT.